The 2 T cell receptor beta chains below come from one sample, sequenced in a study of T cell responses to AZD1222 COVID-19 vaccine. TCRdb's copy holds only in-frame clones and misses some; the assay was immunoSEQ multiplex PCR. The sample records 90,000 to 150,000 clones, approximately 89% being singletons. Here the sequenced sample was peripheral blood, taken on day 0 of AZD1222 vaccination. The receptors derive from an adult in good health.

The chain has TRBV28 and TRBJ2-3, with 14 bases identical to TRBD2. With 6 bases clipped from V and 3 bases from J, the junction kept 2 bases outside the gene matches. The V gene's germline CDR1 is MDHEN and CDR2 SYDVKM. The CDR3 loop spans 15 amino acids. CDR3 sequence reads: CASRRTSGGTDTQYF. The CDR3 DNA sequence: TGTGCCAGCAGGAGGACTAGCGGGGGGACAGATACGCAGTATTTT.

V gene TRBV6-1 combines with J gene TRBJ1-1, with 7 bases lining up with TRBD1. J gave up 0 bases and V 3 bases, and 7 bases lay outside the gene matches. The germline gives CDR1 MNHNS, CDR2 SASEGT. The length of the CDR3 is 16 residues. CDR3 amino acids: CASSDHRGNMNTEAFF. CDR3 DNA: TGTGCCAGCAGTGATCACAGGGGCAACATGAACACTGAAGCTTTCTTT.